The clone carrying this TCR beta chain was observed many times. Antigen: not known. The data derive from a study of metastatic and nonmetastatic thyroid tumors. At the level of the study: Samples came from malignant and benign thyroid patients, and repertoires were compared across blood and tumor or nodule tissue.

Methods used by the authors: Differences in CDR3 between clinicopathological groups were drawn on to build a classifier intended to discriminate distant-metastatic papillary thyroid cancer patients. MiXCR re-clonotyped the PCR reads for TCRdb. The V and J calls shown here were made by TCRdb, not taken from the authors' results. The sample gives about 21,000 clones, about 25% of which show up once; 15% to 25% is in the top ten. Study-level points and caveats: In blood and tumor, TCR beta diversity was reportedly significantly higher in malignant thyroid tumors than in benign nodules.

Until they underwent thyroid surgery, no patient had received any treatment. V lost 6 bases and J lost 1, with 14 bases in between. The CDR3 extends over 15 amino acids. From germline, CDR1 is KGHDR and CDR2 SFDVKD. This receptor was taken from a female donor with papillary thyroid cancer or a benign thyroid nodule (not recorded which). Some clones in this sample may be carry-over from other donors' samples. This chain joins TRBV24-1 and TRBJ2-5, with D maybe TRBD2 (6 bases). Sequencing used blood. The chain's CDR3 is CATSRLAMVQETQYF. Here the CDR3 DNA reads TGTGCCACCAGTCGTCTAGCGATGGTCCAAGAGACCCAGTACTTC.